This record covers a single T cell receptor beta chain. Its cognate antigen is unknown. The record originates from a study of T cell responses to AZD1222 COVID-19 vaccine. General study findings and limits: As reported, nearly half of all spike-specific TCRs target variant regions that are unmutated. The peak T cell response came first, and repertoires were sampled only after it. Spike was spanned by vaccine-associated CD4 TCRs, with dominance at 160-218 and 743-854.

Profiled with immunoSEQ multiplex PCR; TCRdb holds only in-frame clones, not every one. Of around 94,000 clones listed, about 86% are singletons. The CDR3 is 17 residues long. Germline lookup yields CDR1 LGHNA and CDR2 YNFKEQ. Trimming cost V 4 bases and J 1 base; bases outside gene matches: 9. The receptor comes from an adult in good health. The rearrangement uses TRBV4-2 and TRBJ2-3; 9 positions agree with TRBD2. Material: peripheral blood, obtained on day 0 of AZD1222 vaccination. The CDR3 region has the DNA TGTGCCAGCAGCCCTCCCACTAGCGGGTCTGGCACAGATACGCAGTATTTT. This codes for CASSPPTSGSGTDTQYF.